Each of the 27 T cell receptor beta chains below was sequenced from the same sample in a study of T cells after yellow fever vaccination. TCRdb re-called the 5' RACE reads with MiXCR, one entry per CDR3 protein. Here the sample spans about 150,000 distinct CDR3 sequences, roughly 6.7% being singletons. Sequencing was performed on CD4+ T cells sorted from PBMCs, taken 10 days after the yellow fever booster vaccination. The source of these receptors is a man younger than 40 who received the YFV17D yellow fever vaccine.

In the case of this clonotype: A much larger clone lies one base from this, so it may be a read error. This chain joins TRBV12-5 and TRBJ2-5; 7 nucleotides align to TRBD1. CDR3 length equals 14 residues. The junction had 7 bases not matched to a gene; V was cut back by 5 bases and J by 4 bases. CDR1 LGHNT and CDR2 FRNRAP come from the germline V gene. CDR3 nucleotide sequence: TGTGCTAGTGGTGCGACAGGGATTTCAGAGACCCAGTACTTC. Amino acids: CASGATGISETQYF. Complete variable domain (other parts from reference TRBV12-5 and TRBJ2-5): DARVTQTPRHKVTEMGQEVTMRCQPILGHNTVFWYRQTMMQGLELLAYFRNRAPLDDSGMPKDRFSAEMPDATLATLKIQPSEPRDSAVYFCASGATGISETQYFGPGTRLLVL.

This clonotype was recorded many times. The CDR3 loop reads CASSLLVYNEQFF. The CDR3 region has the DNA TGCGCCAGCAGCCTCCTAGTCTACAATGAGCAGTTCTTC. J is TRBJ2-1 and V is TRBV4-3; D gene ambiguous. This CDR3 contains 13 residues. V was trimmed by 4 bases and J by 3 bases, leaving 7 bases between them. CDR1 and CDR2 (germline): LGHNA, YSLEER.

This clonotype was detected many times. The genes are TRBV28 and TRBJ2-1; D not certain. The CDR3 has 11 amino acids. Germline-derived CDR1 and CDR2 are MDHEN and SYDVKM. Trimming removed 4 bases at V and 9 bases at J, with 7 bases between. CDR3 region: CASSYVSEQFF. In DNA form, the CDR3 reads TGTGCCAGCAGTTACGTTAGTGAGCAGTTCTTC.

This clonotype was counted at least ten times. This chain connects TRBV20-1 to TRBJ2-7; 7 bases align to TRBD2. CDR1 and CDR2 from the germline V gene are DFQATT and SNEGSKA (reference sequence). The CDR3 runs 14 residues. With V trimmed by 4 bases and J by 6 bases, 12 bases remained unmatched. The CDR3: CSATSGPPASEQYF. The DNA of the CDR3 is TGCAGTGCTACTAGCGGACCTCCGGCATCCGAGCAGTACTTC.

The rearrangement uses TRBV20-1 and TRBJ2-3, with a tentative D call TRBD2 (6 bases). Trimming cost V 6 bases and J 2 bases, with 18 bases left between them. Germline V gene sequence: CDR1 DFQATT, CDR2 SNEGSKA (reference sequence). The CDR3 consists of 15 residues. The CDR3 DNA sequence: TGCAGTGCCTTAACGGTAGCGGCAGTCACAGATACGCAGTATTTT. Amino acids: CSALTVAAVTDTQYF.

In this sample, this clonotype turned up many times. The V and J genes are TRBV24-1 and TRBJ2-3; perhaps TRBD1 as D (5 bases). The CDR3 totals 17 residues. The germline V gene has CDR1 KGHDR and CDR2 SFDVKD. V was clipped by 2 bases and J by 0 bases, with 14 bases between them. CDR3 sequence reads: CATSDSPSTVSTDTQYF. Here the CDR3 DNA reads TGTGCCACCAGTGATTCCCCCTCGACAGTCAGCACAGATACGCAGTATTTT.

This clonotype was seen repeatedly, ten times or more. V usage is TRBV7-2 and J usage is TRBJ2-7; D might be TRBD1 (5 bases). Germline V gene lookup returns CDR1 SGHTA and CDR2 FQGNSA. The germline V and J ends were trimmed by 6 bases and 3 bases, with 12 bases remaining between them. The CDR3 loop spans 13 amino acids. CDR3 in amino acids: CASRAPQGYEQYF. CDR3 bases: TGTGCCAGCAGGGCTCCCCAGGGCTACGAGCAGTACTTC.

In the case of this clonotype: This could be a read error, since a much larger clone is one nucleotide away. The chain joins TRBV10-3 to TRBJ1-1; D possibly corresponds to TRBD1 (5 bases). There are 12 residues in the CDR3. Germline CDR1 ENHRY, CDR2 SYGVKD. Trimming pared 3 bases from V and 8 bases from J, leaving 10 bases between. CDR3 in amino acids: CAISDSDREAFF. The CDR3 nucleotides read TGTGCCATCAGTGATAGCGACAGAGAAGCTTTCTTT.

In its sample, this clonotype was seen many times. The DNA for the CDR3 is TGTGCCAGCATAGCCCACAGGGGCGCAGATACGCAGTATTTT. This sequence encodes CASIAHRGADTQYF. The rearrangement uses TRBV6-5 and TRBJ2-3, with 7 bases fitting TRBD1. The CDR3 extends over 14 amino acids. From germline, CDR1 is MNHEY and CDR2 SVGAGI. V lost 7 bases, J lost 4 bases, and 8 bases stayed unmatched.

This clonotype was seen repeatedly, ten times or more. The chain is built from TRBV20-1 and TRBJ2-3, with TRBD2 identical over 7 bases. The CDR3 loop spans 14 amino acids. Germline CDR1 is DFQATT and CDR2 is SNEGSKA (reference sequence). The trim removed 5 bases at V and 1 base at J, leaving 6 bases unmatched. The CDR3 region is CSASWAGGTDTQYF. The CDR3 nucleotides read TGCAGTGCTTCCTGGGCGGGGGGCACAGATACGCAGTATTTT.

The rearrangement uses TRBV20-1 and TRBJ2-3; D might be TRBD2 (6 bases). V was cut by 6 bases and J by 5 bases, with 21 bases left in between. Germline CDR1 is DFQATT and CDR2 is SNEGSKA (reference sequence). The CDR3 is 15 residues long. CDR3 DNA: TGCAGTGCCAGAAGGCAGACACACGGGGGAGATACGCAGTATTTT. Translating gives CSARRQTHGGDTQYF.

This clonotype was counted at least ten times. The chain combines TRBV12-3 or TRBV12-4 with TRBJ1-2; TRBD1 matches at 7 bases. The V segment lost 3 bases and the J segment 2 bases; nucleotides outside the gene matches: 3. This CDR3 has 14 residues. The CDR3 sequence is CASSFGRGNYGYTF. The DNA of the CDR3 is TGTGCCAGCAGTTTCGGCAGGGGGAACTATGGCTACACCTTC.

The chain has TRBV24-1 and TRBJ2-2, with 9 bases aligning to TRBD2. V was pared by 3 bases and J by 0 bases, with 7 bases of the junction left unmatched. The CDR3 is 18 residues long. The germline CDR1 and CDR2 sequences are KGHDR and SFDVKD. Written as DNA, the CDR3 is TGTGCCACCAGTGATCCGCCAGCGGGAGGCCCGAACACCGGGGAGCTGTTTTTT. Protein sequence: CATSDPPAGGPNTGELFF.

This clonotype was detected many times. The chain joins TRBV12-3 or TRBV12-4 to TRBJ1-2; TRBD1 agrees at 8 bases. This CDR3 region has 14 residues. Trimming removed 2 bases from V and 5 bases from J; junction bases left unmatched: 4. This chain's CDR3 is CASSLQGAVYGYTF. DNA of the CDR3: TGTGCCAGCAGTTTACAGGGGGCTGTGTATGGCTACACCTTC.

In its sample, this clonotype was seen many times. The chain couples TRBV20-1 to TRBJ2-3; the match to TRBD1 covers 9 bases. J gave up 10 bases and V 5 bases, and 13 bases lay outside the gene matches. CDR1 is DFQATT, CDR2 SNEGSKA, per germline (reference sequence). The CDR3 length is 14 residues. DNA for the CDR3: TGCAGTGCTGGGACCACAGGGGGCGAAAGGGCGCAGTATTTT. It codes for CSAGTTGGERAQYF.

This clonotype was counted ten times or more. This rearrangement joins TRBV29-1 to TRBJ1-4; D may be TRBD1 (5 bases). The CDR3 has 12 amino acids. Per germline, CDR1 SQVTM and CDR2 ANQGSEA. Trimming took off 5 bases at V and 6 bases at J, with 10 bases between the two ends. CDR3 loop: CSVQGADEKLFF. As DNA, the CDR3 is TGCAGCGTTCAGGGAGCCGATGAAAAACTGTTTTTT. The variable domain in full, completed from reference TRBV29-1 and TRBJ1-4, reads SAVISQKPSRDICQRGTSLTIQCQVDSQVTMMFWYRQQPGQSLTLIATANQGSEATYESGFVIDKFPISRPNLTFSTLTVSNMSPEDSSIYLCSVQGADEKLFFGSGTQLSVL.

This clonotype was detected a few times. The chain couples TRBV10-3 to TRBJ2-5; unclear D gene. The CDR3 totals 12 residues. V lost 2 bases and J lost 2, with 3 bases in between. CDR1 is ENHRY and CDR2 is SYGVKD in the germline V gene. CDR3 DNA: TGTGCCATCAGTGAGGGACAAGAGACCCAGTACTTC. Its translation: CAISEGQETQYF.

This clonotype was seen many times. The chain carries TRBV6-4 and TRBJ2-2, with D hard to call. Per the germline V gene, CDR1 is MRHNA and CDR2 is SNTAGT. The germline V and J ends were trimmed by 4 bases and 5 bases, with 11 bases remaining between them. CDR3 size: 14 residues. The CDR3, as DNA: TGTGCCAGCAGTGCGATCGGTGCGACCGGGGAGCTGTTTTTT. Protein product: CASSAIGATGELFF.

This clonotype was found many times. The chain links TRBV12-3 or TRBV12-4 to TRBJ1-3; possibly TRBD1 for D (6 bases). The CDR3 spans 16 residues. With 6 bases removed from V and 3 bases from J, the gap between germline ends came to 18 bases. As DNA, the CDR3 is TGTGCCAGCAGAAGAGGACAGACTTCGTTTGGAAACACCATATATTTT. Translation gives CASRRGQTSFGNTIYF.

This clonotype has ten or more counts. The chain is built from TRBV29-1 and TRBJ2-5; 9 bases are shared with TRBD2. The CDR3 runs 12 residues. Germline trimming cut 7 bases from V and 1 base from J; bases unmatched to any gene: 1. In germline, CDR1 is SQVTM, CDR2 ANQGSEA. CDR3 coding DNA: TGCAGCGCGACTAGCGGCCAAGAGACCCAGTACTTC. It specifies CSATSGQETQYF.

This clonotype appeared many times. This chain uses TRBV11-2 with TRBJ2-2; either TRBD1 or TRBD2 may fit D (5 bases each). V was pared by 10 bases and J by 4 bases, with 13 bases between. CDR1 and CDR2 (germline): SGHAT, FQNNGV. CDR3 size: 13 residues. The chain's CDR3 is CANGNQGTGELFF. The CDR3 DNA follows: TGTGCCAACGGGAATCAGGGCACCGGGGAGCTGTTTTTT.

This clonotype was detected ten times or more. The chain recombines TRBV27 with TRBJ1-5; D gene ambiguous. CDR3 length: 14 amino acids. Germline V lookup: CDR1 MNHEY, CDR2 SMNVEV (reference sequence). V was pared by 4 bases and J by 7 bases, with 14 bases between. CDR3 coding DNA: TGTGCCAGCAGTTCCTCTTATCTGGGGCAGCCCCAGCATTTT. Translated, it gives CASSSSYLGQPQHF.

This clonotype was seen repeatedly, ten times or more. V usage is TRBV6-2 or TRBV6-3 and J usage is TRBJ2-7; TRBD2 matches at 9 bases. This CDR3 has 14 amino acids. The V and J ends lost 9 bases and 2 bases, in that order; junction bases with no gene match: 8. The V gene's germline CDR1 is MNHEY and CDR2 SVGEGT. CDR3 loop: CASRRLAETYEQYF. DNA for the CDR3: TGTGCCAGTAGAAGACTAGCGGAGACCTACGAGCAGTACTTC.

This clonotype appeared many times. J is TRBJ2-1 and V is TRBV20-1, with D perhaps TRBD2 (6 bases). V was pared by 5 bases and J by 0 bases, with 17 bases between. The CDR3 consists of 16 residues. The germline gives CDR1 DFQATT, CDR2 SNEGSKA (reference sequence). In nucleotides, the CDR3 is TGCAGTGCTTTCCATGACCGGGACTTCTCCTACAATGAGCAGTTCTTC. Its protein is CSAFHDRDFSYNEQFF.

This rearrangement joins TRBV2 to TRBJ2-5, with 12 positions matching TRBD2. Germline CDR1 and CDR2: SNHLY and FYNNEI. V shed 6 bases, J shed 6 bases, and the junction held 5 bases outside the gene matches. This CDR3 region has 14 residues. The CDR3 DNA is TGTGCCAGCAGCGCGACTAGCGGGAGACAGACCCAGTACTTC. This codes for CASSATSGRQTQYF.

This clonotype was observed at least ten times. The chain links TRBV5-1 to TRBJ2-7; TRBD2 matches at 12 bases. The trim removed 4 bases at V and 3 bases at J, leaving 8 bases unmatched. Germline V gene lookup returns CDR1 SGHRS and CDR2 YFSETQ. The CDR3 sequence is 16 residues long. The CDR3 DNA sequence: TGCGCCAGCAGCCCCAGGACTAGCGGGATAAACTACGAGCAGTACTTC. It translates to CASSPRTSGINYEQYF.

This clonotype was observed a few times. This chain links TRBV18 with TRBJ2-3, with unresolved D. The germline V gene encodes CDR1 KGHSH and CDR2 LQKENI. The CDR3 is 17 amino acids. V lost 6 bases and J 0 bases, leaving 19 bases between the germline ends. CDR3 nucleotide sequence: TGTGCCAGCTCTCTCATCGGCAGCTCCTCTAGCACAGATACGCAGTATTTT. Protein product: CASSLIGSSSSTDTQYF.